This T cell receptor (beta chain) was sequenced in a study of blood T cell repertoires in COVID-19. Overall study context: Samples came from the United States, Italy and Spain, spanning acute and convalescent COVID-19. In each case, the material was cDNA or gDNA derived from T cells, B-cell-depleted T cells, or PBMCs.

Germline values: CDR1 SEHNR, CDR2 FQNEAQ (reference sequence). The CDR3 is made up of 13 amino acids. The V and J ends lost 1 base and 4 bases respectively, with 7 bases between them. Method: immunoSEQ multiplex PCR; TCRdb's copy keeps in-frame clones and lacks some. This table holds roughly 200,000 clones, about 83% found once. Participants were aged about 18 to 100 years from approximately 24 US areas. Participants were placed into cohorts based on the clinical history they reported. The sequence came from a man between 40 and 49 years old with acute COVID-19. Sequences were obtained from PBMCs or T cells enriched from blood (not recorded which). The chain combines TRBV7-9 with TRBJ2-5; D uncertain. The CDR3 reads CASSLEAVETQYF. CDR3 nucleotide sequence: TGTGCCAGCAGCTTAGAGGCGGTAGAGACCCAGTACTTC.